This TCR beta chain came from a study of T cells in Graves' hyperthyroidism and ophthalmopathy. The sample holds many counts of this clonotype. TCR beta CDR3 sequences were amplified from RNA transcripts. A first-round RT-PCR of the TCR CDR3 used the HTBI primer set. TCRdb itself ran the multiplex PCR reads through MiXCR, one entry per CDR3 protein. Among around 240,000 distinct CDR3 sequences, more than 14% were seen once, and the ten largest hold roughly 14%. Trimming at V came to 3 bases and at J to 13 bases, leaving 14 bases not matched to a gene. The CDR3 consists of 16 residues. From germline, CDR1 is MDHEN and CDR2 SYDVKM.

The sample consisted of blood. The source of this sequence is a woman aged 40 to 55 with Graves' hyperthyroidism that later progressed to Graves' ophthalmopathy. The J gene is TRBJ1-4, the V gene TRBV28; 10 bases agree with TRBD1. The CDR3 reads CASSFGGTGQGRLLFF. CDR3 nucleotide sequence: TGTGCCAGCAGTTTTGGGGGCACGGGACAGGGGAGGTTACTGTTTTTT.